The rows below give T cell receptor beta chains drawn from one sample of a study of CD8 T cells in ankylosing spondylitis. TCRdb called the 5' RACE reads again in MiXCR, with one record for every CDR3 protein. Of tens of thousands of distinct CDR3 sequences in the sample, under 3% were seen once. The source material was blood, either unsorted or a sorted T cell fraction (not recorded which). Receptors were obtained from a female donor with ankylosing spondylitis or in good health (not recorded which). Each CDR3 is given with its conserved first and last residue. The order of the fields is clone size, J gene, V gene, CDR3 protein. Expanded clones are given a class, and other clones once, few, many or no size at all.

many | TRBJ2-1 | TRBV9 | CASSEKTSGNNEQFF
many | TRBJ2-7 | TRBV9 | CASSVSGTGDFHEQYF
many | TRBJ2-1 | TRBV9 | CASSEGPMPSYNEQFF
medium-sized | TRBJ2-1 | TRBV9 | CASSVVGSNNEQFF
many | TRBJ2-3 | TRBV9 | CASSDPDKQPRASGYYTDTQYF
many | TRBJ2-3 | TRBV9 | CASSVGPAGGPNTQYF
many | TRBJ2-1 | TRBV9 | CASSGWMSSGNEQFF
many | TRBJ1-2 | TRBV9 | CASSVSAGANYGYTF
few | TRBJ1-1 | TRBV9 | CASSARTALTEAFF
many | TRBJ2-5 | TRBV9 | CASSGDPYLGKETQYF
many | TRBJ1-5 | TRBV11-2 | CASSLGWDRVDSNQPQHF
many | TRBJ2-5 | TRBV9 | CASSVGTSGRRLQETQYF
many | TRBJ1-6 | TRBV9 | CASSVEPGRNSPLHF
medium-sized | TRBJ2-3 | TRBV9 | CASSPGTSPTDTQYF
many | TRBJ2-7 | TRBV9 | CASSVGPAENYEQYF
many | TRBJ2-5 | TRBV9 | CASSVQGIQETQYF
many | TRBJ2-3 | TRBV9 | CASSVLPPPADTQYF
many | TRBJ1-2 | TRBV9 | CASSVEVTDHVYGYTF
many | TRBJ2-3 | TRBV9 | CASSAPGLSRSDTQYF
many | TRBJ2-1 | TRBV9 | CASSLTSGSGEQFF
many | TRBJ2-7 | TRBV9 | CASSVAQGGGYEQYF
many | TRBJ2-7 | TRBV5-1 | CASSLSEQYF
many | TRBJ2-2 | TRBV9 | CASSVDLRLTGELFF
many | TRBJ2-2 | TRBV9 | CASSAEGRPNTGELFF
many | TRBJ2-5 | TRBV9 | CASSVATSGGFQETQYF
many | TRBJ2-3 | TRBV9 | CASSVDFRTDTQYF
many | TRBJ2-7 | TRBV9 | CASSVGTGAYEQYF
many | TRBJ1-5 | TRBV9 | CASSVGGTGTASNQPLHF
many | TRBJ2-3 | TRBV9 | CASSVAGLAGSDTQYF
many | TRBJ2-2 | TRBV9 | CASSVDGGELFF
many | TRBJ2-7 | TRBV9 | CASSPGQFSYEQYF
many | TRBJ2-7 | TRBV5-8 | CASSWGQGVFYEQYF
many | TRBJ2-1 | TRBV9 | CASSVGTSATYNEQFF
many | TRBJ1-5 | TRBV9 | CASSVDVGGNQPQHF
many | TRBJ2-1 | TRBV9 | CASSATGGAAVNEQFF
many | TRBJ2-3 | TRBV9 | CASSERQGSGTDTQYF
many | TRBJ2-1 | TRBV9 | CASSVAGTNYNEQFF
many | TRBJ2-7 | TRBV9 | CASSVSGGRGTYEQYF
. | TRBJ1-2 | TRBV9 | CASSSQTGGYGYTF
many | TRBJ1-1 | TRBV9 | CASSVEPGGGGDTEAFF
many | TRBJ2-2 | TRBV9 | CASSVNPNSNTGELFF
many | TRBJ1-1 | TRBV9 | CASGDSHTNTEAFF
many | TRBJ2-5 | TRBV9 | CASSVATGLGETQYF
many | TRBJ1-1 | TRBV9 | CASSGEGWGTEAFF
many | TRBJ2-3 | TRBV9 | CASSVETGEDTQYF
many | TRBJ2-1 | TRBV9 | CASSVVGGPFNEQFF
many | TRBJ2-3 | TRBV9 | CASSVAPLQDTQYF
many | TRBJ2-3 | TRBV9 | CASDSRTSVSTDTQYF
many | TRBJ2-7 | TRBV9 | CASKAGEGEQYF
many | TRBJ2-2 | TRBV24-1 | CATQYTTGRELFF
medium-sized | TRBJ2-3 | TRBV9 | CASSARGGTDTQYF